The 19 T cell receptor beta chains given below trace back to one sample, sequenced in a study of metastatic and nonmetastatic thyroid tumors. MiXCR was used by TCRdb to re-call the PCR reads. The sample shows around 20,000 clones, approximately 12% of them seen only once. Thyroid surgery was performed in patients who had received no treatment beforehand. Sequencing was done on a sample of blood. The receptors come from a female donor with papillary thyroid cancer or a benign thyroid nodule (not recorded which). Some clones in this sample may be carry-over from other donors' samples.

The sample holds many counts of this clone. This chain connects TRBV19 to TRBJ1-4, with TRBD1 as a possible D gene (6 bases). The CDR3 consists of 13 residues. Germline lookup yields CDR1 LNHDA and CDR2 SQIVND (reference sequence). V was shortened by 6 bases and J by 6 bases, with 11 bases between the two germline ends. CDR3: CASRLNRDEKLFF. The CDR3 bases are TGTGCCAGTAGACTGAACAGGGATGAAAAACTGTTTTTT.

By its share, this clone is medium-sized (0.01 to 0.1%). The J gene is TRBJ1-6, the V gene TRBV6-1; TRBD1 aligns across 8 bases. Germline lookup yields CDR1 MNHNS and CDR2 SASEGT. V dropped 8 bases and J dropped 10; count of bases not matched to a gene: 7. This CDR3 region has 13 residues. The CDR3 here is CASQTGGWSPLHF. The CDR3 region has the DNA TGTGCCAGCCAAACAGGGGGTTGGTCACCCCTCCACTTT.

This clone was seen repeatedly, ten times or more. V is TRBV10-2 and J is TRBJ2-5; D possibly uses TRBD1 or TRBD2 (6 bases each). The CDR3 is 15 residues long. The V end lost 6 bases, the J end lost 1 base, and 15 bases lay between the germline ends. Per the germline V gene, CDR1 is WSHSY and CDR2 is SAAADI. The CDR3: CASSRGGPSQETQYF. The CDR3 nucleotides are TGCGCCAGCAGCCGTGGGGGGCCCAGCCAAGAGACCCAGTACTTC.

This clone occurred many times. A read error is possible here, since a much larger clone lies one base away. Other DNA sequences in the same sample also yield this CDR3. The CDR3 DNA follows: TGTGCCAGCAGTCTGGGGCGGCAGAACACTGAAGCTTTCTTT. It translates to CASSLGRQNTEAFF. This rearrangement joins TRBV12-3 or TRBV12-4 to TRBJ1-1; the D gene is possibly TRBD1 (5 bases). The CDR3 extends over 14 amino acids. Deletions cut 5 bases from V and 1 base from J, with 11 bases between.

The rearrangement joins TRBV20-1 to TRBJ2-7; possibly TRBD1 or TRBD2 for D (5 bases each). Germline assignment: CDR1 DFQATT and CDR2 SNEGSKA (reference sequence). The CDR3 spans 16 residues. Deletions cut 1 base from V and 5 bases from J, with 21 bases between. CDR3 nucleotides: TGCAGTGCTAGAGCCGTAAACCGGGGCCCGTCCCACGAGCAGTACTTC. Translated: CSARAVNRGPSHEQYF.

This clone was detected many times. The V gene is TRBV19, the J gene TRBJ2-1; D call uncertain. Trimming left V 3 bases short and J 0 bases short, with 9 bases between. Germline CDR1 reads LNHDA; CDR2 reads SQIVND (reference sequence). The CDR3 is 15 amino acids. In DNA form, the CDR3 reads TGTGCCAGTAGTATTTCACAGACCTCCTACAATGAGCAGTTCTTC. It codes for CASSISQTSYNEQFF.

This clone was counted ten times or more. V is TRBV12-3 or TRBV12-4 and J is TRBJ1-3, with D perhaps matching TRBD1 (5 bases). V was pared by 6 bases and J by 3 bases, with 15 bases between. The CDR3 has 15 residues. The CDR3 bases are TGTGCCAGCAGCGTTATCAGGGATTATGGAAACACCATATATTTT. This sequence encodes CASSVIRDYGNTIYF.

This clone showed up just once. This sequence joins TRBV11-2 and TRBJ2-7; unclear D gene. Trimming removed 5 bases at V and 4 bases at J, with 12 bases between. The CDR3 sequence is 13 residues long. Per germline, CDR1 SGHAT and CDR2 FQNNGV. The CDR3 DNA sequence: TGTGCCAGCAGCCACCCCGGCCAGTACGAGCAGTACTTC. Translation: CASSHPGQYEQYF.

Many counts were recorded for this clone. The chain has TRBV20-1 and TRBJ1-5; D uncertain. Between the trimmed V and J ends, which lost 1 base and 4 bases, there was a span of 5 bases. In germline, CDR1 is DFQATT, CDR2 SNEGSKA (reference sequence). The CDR3 is made up of 12 amino acids. CDR3: CSARAPNQPQHF. Written as DNA, the CDR3 is TGCAGTGCTAGAGCCCCTAATCAGCCCCAGCATTTT.

The sample holds many counts of this clone. This chain links TRBV3-1 with TRBJ2-5; D is possibly TRBD1 or TRBD2 (7 bases each). CDR3 length equals 14 residues. V was cut by 5 bases and J by 6 bases, with 16 bases left in between. CDR1 LGHDT and CDR2 YNNKEL come from the germline V gene (reference sequence). The CDR3 sequence is CASSSRGGGKTQYF. Written as DNA, the CDR3 is TGTGCCAGCAGCTCCAGGGGGGGAGGGAAGACCCAGTACTTC.

This clone is medium-sized in the sample. The chain employs TRBV7-2 and TRBJ1-2, with 7 bases that match TRBD1. V was pared by 5 bases and J by 6 bases, with 9 bases of the junction left unmatched. CDR3 length: 14 residues. CDR1 is SGHTA and CDR2 is FQGNSA in the germline V gene. In DNA, the CDR3 is TGTGCCAGCAGCCCCTCGACAGGGCTCCATGGCTACACCTTC. Amino acid sequence: CASSPSTGLHGYTF.

This clone was recorded at least ten times. In DNA form, the CDR3 reads TGCGCCAGCAGCCTTGTGGGGGGATGGAAAGAAAAACTGTTTTTT. Amino acids: CASSLVGGWKEKLFF. V and J are TRBV5-1 and TRBJ1-4; possibly TRBD1 for D (5 bases). This CDR3 is built from 15 residues. Germline CDR1 reads SGHRS; CDR2 reads YFSETQ. V lost 4 bases and J 8 bases, leaving 18 bases between the germline ends. Complete variable domain (other parts from reference TRBV5-1 and TRBJ1-4): KAGVTQTPRYLIKTRGQQVTLSCSPISGHRSVSWYQQTPGQGLQFLFEYFSETQRNKGNFPGRFSGRQFSNSRSEMNVSTLELGDSALYLCASSLVGGWKEKLFFGSGTQLSVL.

This clone was observed many times. The CDR3 loop reads CSARQRVGSYNSPLHF. The CDR3 DNA sequence: TGCAGTGCTAGGCAACGGGTCGGATCCTATAATTCACCCCTCCACTTT. This chain joins TRBV20-1 and TRBJ1-6; D is unresolved. The CDR3 has 16 amino acids. With 3 bases removed from V and 1 base from J, the gap between germline ends came to 13 bases. The germline CDR1 and CDR2 sequences are DFQATT and SNEGSKA (reference sequence).

Regarding this clone: One end of the junction fails to match germline, which may point to a read error. V gene TRBV6-5 combines with J gene TRBJ1-5, with D tentatively TRBD1 (6 bases). Germline-derived CDR1 and CDR2 are MNHEY and SVGAGI. The CDR3 is 16 amino acids. CDR3 in amino acids: CASSYIRGRSNQTQHF. CDR3 sequence (DNA): TGTGCCAGCAGTTACATTAGGGGGAGAAGCAATCAGACCCAGCATTTT.

A word on this clone: Sequence at one end of the junction differs from germline and may be a read error. The chain links TRBV4-2 to TRBJ2-3, with TRBD2 matching over 10 bases. CDR1 is LGHNA and CDR2 is YNFKEQ in the germline V gene. The CDR3 contains 16 residues. The CDR3 here is CARSHAASGGADTQYF. In nucleotides, the CDR3 is TGTGCCAGGAGCCACGCCGCTAGCGGGGGCGCAGATACGCAGTATTTT.

This clone appeared many times. The CDR3 spells CASSQDRVPNSPLHF. The CDR3 DNA sequence: TGTGCCAGCAGCCAAGATCGGGTTCCCAATTCACCCCTCCACTTT. The genes are TRBV14 and TRBJ1-6; no reliable D call. Trimming cost V 0 bases and J 7 bases, with 10 bases left between them. The CDR3 runs to 15 residues. Germline-derived CDR1 and CDR2 are SGHDN and FVKESK.

As regards this clone: This may be a read error: a much more frequent sequence differs by one nucleotide. The chain joins TRBV4-2 to TRBJ2-6, with 9 bases aligning to TRBD1. V lost 6 bases and J lost 4; bases outside the gene matches: 10. The CDR3 spans 17 residues. From germline, CDR1 is LGHNA and CDR2 YNFKEQ. The DNA of the CDR3 is TGTGCCAGCAGACTCCGGGACAGGGTCATGGGGGCCAACGTCCTGACTTTC. This sequence encodes CASRLRDRVMGANVLTF.

This clone is medium-sized in the sample. The chain has TRBV7-9 and TRBJ1-2; D may be TRBD1 (5 bases). Germline V lookup: CDR1 SEHNR, CDR2 FQNEAQ (reference sequence). The CDR3 runs to 13 residues. Trimming left V 5 bases short and J 2 bases short, with 9 bases between. CDR3 sequence reads: CASSGALNYGYTF. CDR3 bases: TGTGCCAGCAGCGGGGCCCTGAACTATGGCTACACCTTC.

Worth noting for this clone: A read error may explain this, as a much larger clone is one base away. This sample also contains other DNA sequences that code for the same CDR3. The rearrangement links TRBV20-1 to TRBJ1-1; D is uncertain. Germline loops: CDR1 DFQATT, CDR2 SNEGSKA (reference sequence). The CDR3 covers 11 residues. For the CDR3, the DNA is TGCAGTGCTTATTTTAACACTGAAGCCTTCTTT. Translation gives CSAYFNTEAFF.